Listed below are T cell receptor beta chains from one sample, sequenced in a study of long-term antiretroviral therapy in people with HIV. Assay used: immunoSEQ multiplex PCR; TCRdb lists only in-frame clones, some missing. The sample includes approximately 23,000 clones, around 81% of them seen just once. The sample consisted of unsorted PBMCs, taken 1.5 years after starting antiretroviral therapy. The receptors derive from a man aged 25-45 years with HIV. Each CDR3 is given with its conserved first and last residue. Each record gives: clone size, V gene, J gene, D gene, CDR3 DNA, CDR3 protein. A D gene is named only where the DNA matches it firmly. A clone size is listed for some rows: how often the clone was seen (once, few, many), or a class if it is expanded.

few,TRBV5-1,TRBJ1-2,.,TGCGCCAGCAGCTTGGGGACAGATAACTATGGCTACACCTTC,CASSLGTDNYGYTF
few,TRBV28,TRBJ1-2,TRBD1,TGTGCCAGCAGTTTACCGACAGGGGCGTGGAACTATGGCTACACCTTC,CASSLPTGAWNYGYTF
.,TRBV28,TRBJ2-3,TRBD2,TGTGCCAGCAGCTATACTAGCGGGAGGGCCCCGGGGTCGCAGTATTTT,CASSYTSGRAPGSQYF
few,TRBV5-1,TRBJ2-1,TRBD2,TGCGCCAGCAGCTTTACTAGCGGGGGGGCCGACAATGAGCAGTTCTTC,CASSFTSGGADNEQFF
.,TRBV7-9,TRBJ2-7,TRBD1,TGTGCCAGCAGCATCCGGGACAGAGGCTACGAGCAGTACTTC,CASSIRDRGYEQYF
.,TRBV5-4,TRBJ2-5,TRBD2,TGTGCCAGCAGCTTAGCGGGACCATGGGAGACCCAGTACTTC,CASSLAGPWETQYF
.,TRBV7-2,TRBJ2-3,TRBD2,TGTGCCAGCAGCCTGCCTAGCGGGAATGTAGATACGCAGTATTTT,CASSLPSGNVDTQYF
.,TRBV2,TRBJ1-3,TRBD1,TGTGCCAGCAGAGGGGACAGCCAAGGAGCTTCTGGAAACACCATATATTTT,CASRGDSQGASGNTIYF
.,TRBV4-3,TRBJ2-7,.,TGCGCCAGCAGCCAAAAAATCGGAACCTACGAGCAGTACTTC,CASSQKIGTYEQYF
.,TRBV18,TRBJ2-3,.,TGTGCCAGCTCACTACACAGGGACACTACCCTGGATACGCAGTATTTT,CASSLHRDTTLDTQYF
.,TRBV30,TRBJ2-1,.,TGTGCCTGGAGGAGTACAATGAGCTCCTACAATGAGCAGTTCTTC,CAWRSTMSSYNEQFF
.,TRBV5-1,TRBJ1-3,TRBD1,TGCGCCAGCAGCGTTCCGGGACAGGGCCTAGAGTTT,CASSVPGQGLEF
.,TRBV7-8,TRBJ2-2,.,TGTGCCAGCAGCTTAAGGGGTCCCGGGGAGCTGTTTTTT,CASSLRGPGELFF
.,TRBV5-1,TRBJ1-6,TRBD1,TGCGCCAGCAGCAACCGGGACAGCGGCCTTTATAATTCACCCCTCCACTTT,CASSNRDSGLYNSPLHF
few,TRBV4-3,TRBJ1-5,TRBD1,TGCGCCAGCAGCCAGGACAGGGGGCTAGGTCAGCCCCAGCATTTT,CASSQDRGLGQPQHF
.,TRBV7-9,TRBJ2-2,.,TGTGCCAGCAGCCCAGCGTCGTTCGGGGAGCTGTTTTTT,CASSPASFGELFF
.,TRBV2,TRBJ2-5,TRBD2,TGTGCCAGCAGTGATGGGCTAGCGGGAGGCCAAGAGACCCAGTACTTC,CASSDGLAGGQETQYF
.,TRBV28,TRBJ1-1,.,TGTGCCAGCACCTCGGGACACCCGAACACTGAAGCTTTCTTT,CASTSGHPNTEAFF
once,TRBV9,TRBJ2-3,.,TGTGCCAGCAGTACAGAAGCCGGGCGGATCACAGATACGCAGTATTTT,CASSTEAGRITDTQYF
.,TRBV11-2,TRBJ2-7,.,TGTGCCAGCAGCTTAGTAGCAGGGCCTTCCTCCGAGCAGTACTTC,CASSLVAGPSSEQYF
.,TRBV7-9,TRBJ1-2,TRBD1,TGTGCCAGCAGCTTATTGGGACAGCCTCTCTCATATGGCTACACCTTC,CASSLLGQPLSYGYTF
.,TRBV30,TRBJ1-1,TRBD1,TGTGCCTGGATGGGACAGCCGAACACTGAAGCTTTCTTT,CAWMGQPNTEAFF
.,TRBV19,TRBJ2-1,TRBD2,TGTGCCAGTACCACAAGCGGGGGGCTTTTCAATGAGCAGTTCTTC,CASTTSGGLFNEQFF
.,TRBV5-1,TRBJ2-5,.,TGCGCCAGCAGCTTGAGAGGCCTACAGGGACAAGAGACCCAGTACTTC,CASSLRGLQGQETQYF
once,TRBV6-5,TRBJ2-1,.,TGTGCCAGCAGTTACGCTCCGGGGCCCTACAATGAGCAGTTCTTC,CASSYAPGPYNEQFF
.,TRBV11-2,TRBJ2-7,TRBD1,TGTGCCAGCAGCTTACTAGAGTTAATCGGACAGGGGGCGAGGGAGCAGTACTTC,CASSLLELIGQGAREQYF
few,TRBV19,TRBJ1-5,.,TGTGCCAGTAGTATGGACCAGGGCCCTCAGCCCCAGCATTTT,CASSMDQGPQPQHF
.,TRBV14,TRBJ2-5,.,TGTGCCAGCAGCCAAGATCGGGCAGGGAAATTGAAAGAGACCCAGTACTTC,CASSQDRAGKLKETQYF
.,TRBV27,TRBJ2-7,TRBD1,TGTGCCAGCAGTTTGTTACAGGGGAGCAACGAGCAGTACTTC,CASSLLQGSNEQYF
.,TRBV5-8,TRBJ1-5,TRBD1,TGTGCCAGCAGCTCCGGGACAGGGGCCCGGGGCAATCAGCCCCAGCATTTT,CASSSGTGARGNQPQHF
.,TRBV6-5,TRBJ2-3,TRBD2,TGTGCCAGCAAAGTAGCGGGAGGGATGACAGATACGCAGTATTTT,CASKVAGGMTDTQYF
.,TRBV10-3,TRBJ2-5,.,TGTGCCATCAGTGAATACAGGGCCCAAGAGACCCAGTACTTC,CAISEYRAQETQYF
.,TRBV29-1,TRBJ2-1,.,TGCAGCATAACCCGGGACACGAGCTCCTACAATGAGCAGTTCTTC,CSITRDTSSYNEQFF
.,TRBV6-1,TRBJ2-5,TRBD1,TGTGCCAGCAGTGAAACAGGGGGACAAGAGACCCAGTACTTC,CASSETGGQETQYF
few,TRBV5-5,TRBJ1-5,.,TGTGCCAGCAGCCCGTCGACGCCGGGGCTTGGTCAGCCCCAGCATTTT,CASSPSTPGLGQPQHF
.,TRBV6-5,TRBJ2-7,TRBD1,TGTGCCAGCAGTCTTCGAACTCAGGGGGCCTACGAGCAGTACTTC,CASSLRTQGAYEQYF
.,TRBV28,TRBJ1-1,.,TGTGCCAGCAAAGGGCGGGACACTGAAGCTTTCTTT,CASKGRDTEAFF
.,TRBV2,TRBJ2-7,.,TGTGCCAGCCCTATATGGGAGAACTCCTACGAGCAGTACTTC,CASPIWENSYEQYF
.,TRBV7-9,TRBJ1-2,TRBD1,TGTGCCAGCAGCGGTCCAGGGGGCTCTGGCTACACCTTC,CASSGPGGSGYTF
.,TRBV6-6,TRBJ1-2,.,TGTGCCAGCAGTGCGGCAGGGGATGGCTACACCTTC,CASSAAGDGYTF
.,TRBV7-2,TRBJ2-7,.,TGTGCCAGCAGCTTATTTGGTCGGGGCTCCTACGAGCAGTACTTC,CASSLFGRGSYEQYF
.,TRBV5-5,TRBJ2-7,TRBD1,TGTGCCAGCAGCTTCGGGACAGGGAGGGACGAGCAGTACTTC,CASSFGTGRDEQYF